The T cell receptor beta chain under discussion was sequenced for a study of cytomegalovirus exposure and HLA in healthy donors (dated 2017 in TCRdb). In the study overall: According to an earlier analysis of 587 of the donors, 150 million to 200 million T cells yielded 100 million or so unique TCR beta sequences and 276 Gb of sequence data. An early release covering over 500 HLA-typed donors comprised about 300 gigabases of sequencing data and roughly 86 million unique TCR sequences. On average, approximately 250,000 unique TCR beta nucleotide sequences were sequenced per donor among 398 genotyped donors of the cohort, with 15% to 20% of those sequences being non-productive. Every discovery cohort repertoire had been produced on one sequencing platform. Because of strong linkage in the cohort, roughly five DR-DQ haplotypes were treated as single units for association and clustering. A separate validation cohort of about 110 different subjects was used in addition to the 666-subject first cohort. In an earlier analysis of around 540 of the donors, high-throughput TCR beta sequencing was used to judge whether each TCR beta V gene segment behaved as functional or pseudogenic. Using immunosequencing, the study profiled T cell repertoires from fewer than 700 subjects and related those repertoires to cytomegalovirus serostatus. High-throughput TCR immunosequencing, statistical association of individual TCRs with disease status, and machine learning were combined to predict cytomegalovirus infection status. Of the 300 to 500 genotyped donors, 75% to 85% were placed in the genetic ancestry cluster associated with self-reported Caucasian donors. The study aimed to test whether signatures of past pathogen exposure could be identified by cataloging public T cell receptors. The number of donors typed differed by locus, with roughly 620-630 for A, B, C, DRB1 and DQB1, around 520 for DQA1, nearly 610 for DPA1, and approximately 470 for DPB1. HLA typing covered class I and class II loci at four-digit resolution. A later genetic analysis used genome-wide SNP genotypes for about three fifths of the roughly 700 donors, treating that subset as a discovery cohort. Alongside the repertoire data, information on donor age, sex, ethnicity and CMV serostatus was compiled. A later analysis re-examined previously published TCR beta repertoires from around 670 donors and added high-resolution HLA genotyping to investigate patterns of TCR occurrence. The later analysis used no new phenotypic data to find candidate immune exposures, relying instead on TCR beta sequences and their occurrence across donors. Study-wide findings and limitations: According to a later analysis, parvovirus B19, influenza, CMV and Epstein-Barr virus appeared linked to several top co-occurrence clusters. A later analysis found that TCR association rates varied across HLA loci, with DRB1 alleles showing the most associated TCRs and HLA-C alleles the fewest. A further reported finding was that TCR beta sequences accurately predicted the HLA-A and HLA-B alleles for most subjects in the first cohort. In this cohort, only TCR beta chains were sequenced, and detectable features were limited by the absence of alpha or paired-chain data. Specific HLA alleles were associated with 16,951 TCR beta sequences at a false discovery rate of 0.05 in a later analysis. The classifier was reported to diagnose cytomegalovirus status with high specificity and sensitivity in both the original and validation cohorts. In a later genetic analysis, a missense DCLRE1C variant was associated with V-gene and J-gene trimming of TCR beta chains, and the association was replicated in an independent cohort. Because counts were too low, 15 to 20 rarely observed V segments, including chromosome 9 orphons, were left out of the earlier analysis of approximately 580 of the donors. Linkage disequilibrium might explain the correlated functional status among segregating V segments, but an unknown experimental factor could not be excluded. Most TCR sequences were seen in very few donors, while some public TCRs were found in many individuals. According to the authors, the approach could potentially be generalized to other disease states and immunological phenotypes. Roughly uniform sequencing depth across donors was assumed in presence/absence analyses, although this assumption may not hold. Compared with equally common non-associated chains, HLA-associated TCR beta chains in a later analysis were more clonally expanded and had lower generation probabilities. The only immune exposure information available for the cohort was CMV serostatus. A later analysis found that most CMV-associated TCR beta chains appeared HLA-restricted, with HLA associations seemingly driven largely by CMV exposure. The study gave a list of some 150 TCR beta chains associated with cytomegalovirus. In vitro tests confirmed that a few of the cytomegalovirus-associated TCR beta chains recognize cytomegalovirus antigens. Some IMGT-functional V segments, including TRBV6-2 and TRBV6-3, could not be told apart with the 87-base-pair reads, so those segments were excluded. The sequencing pipeline was judged likely to have produced a cluster of highly shared sequence variants as a technical artifact. HLA typing was unavailable for some donors at each locus, so association tests used only the typed subset. An earlier analysis of some 590 of the donors showed that most TCR beta V segments appeared in productive rearrangements either about 87% or about 30% of the time, which broadly matched IMGT annotations. In a later genetic analysis, fewer N-insertions in productive TCRs were reported among donors in an Asian-associated ancestry cluster than the roughly 700-donor mean. Assigning TCR associations to individual alleles was difficult when HLA alleles, especially DR and DQ, strongly co-occurred.

Trimming removed 2 bases from V and 1 base from J, leaving 15 bases between the germline ends. The germline V gene encodes CDR1 LNHNV and CDR2 YYDKDF (reference sequence). Including cysteine and phenylalanine, the CDR3 has 17 amino acids. The read is trimmed to its CDR3 DNA, 51 bases read in frame from base 1. In total, 666 healthy bone marrow donors made up the cohort. At the time of sampling, every cohort member was nominally healthy, though immune exposures that went unrecorded were likely present. The donor was CMV seronegative and belonged to the group of 380 or so seronegative cohort members. A peripheral blood sample was provided by each donor, and peripheral blood mononuclear cells were used for TCR beta sequencing. Genomic DNA extraction from the blood cell samples was performed with the Qiagen DNeasy Blood Extraction Kit. With regard to this clone: Its cognate antigen has yet to be identified. No much larger clone exists at a distance of one base, and base qualities are not known.

Receptor libraries were prepared by the immunoSEQ multiplex PCR assay. A mixture of 60 forward primers for TCR Vbeta segments and 13 reverse primers for TCR Jbeta segments was used in the multiplex PCR. The CDR3 region of rearranged TCR beta genes was amplified from genomic DNA by a multiplex PCR assay. Amplified TCR beta libraries were sequenced as 87-base-pair reads on the Illumina HiSeq System. As for the authors' bioinformatics: Across the 700 or so repertoires, a later analysis counted 60 million to 90 million unique TCR beta chains, about 10 million of which were shared by at least two donors. Raw reads were error-corrected and collapsed into unique sequences with a nearest-neighbor algorithm that merged closely related sequences to remove PCR and sequencing errors. V, D and J gene segments were assigned by aligning CDR3 sequences to IMGT reference sequences. For a sequence to be retained, a match of at least six nucleotides was required to both a V gene segment and a J gene segment. A rearrangement counted as productive if the CDR3 had no stop codons and remained in frame with V and J, and every other rearrangement counted as non-productive. CDR3 was defined by IMGT convention, running from the second conserved V-encoded cysteine to the conserved J-encoded phenylalanine. The earlier analysis of 500 to 650 of the donors excluded any sequence lacking an unambiguous match to a single V gene segment. In an earlier analysis of some 590 of the donors, a V segment was called functional when productive rearrangements were above 56.7%, and segregating when the standard deviation between donors exceeded 5%. A statistical classification framework was developed to diagnose cytomegalovirus status using the catalog of TCR beta chain sequences. In a later analysis, V and J genes were assigned by comparing TCR nucleotide sequences against IMGT/GENE-DB human TR gene sequences. A later analysis assigned CDR3 sequences and most-parsimonious VDJ recombination scenarios with the TCRdist pipeline. A later analysis defined each TCR beta chain by its CDR3 amino acid sequence plus V-gene family, and excluded reads lacking a unique V-gene family. To address suspected cross-contamination and a sequencing artifact, a later analysis removed a few hundred highly shared, low-generation-probability nucleotide sequences. In a later analysis, a clonal expansion index for each public chain was calculated from normalized within-repertoire ranks of inferred template counts. A later analysis computed generation probabilities with a VDJ recombination model fitted to out-of-frame rearrangements, and checked the results against IGoR. In a later analysis, TCR-TCR, TCR-HLA and TCR-CMV co-occurrence was scored with hypergeometric tests, and a repertoire-size bias correction was applied to TCR pairs. False discovery rates were estimated in a later analysis by permuting HLA or CMV assignments 20 times. In a later analysis, co-occurring TCRs were grouped using DBSCAN, with TCRdist sequence similarity added in when clustering inside HLA-allele-positive subsets. Repertoires with fewer than 30,000 or more than 120,000 public chains were left out of co-occurrence clustering, as were about five repertoires with anomalous nucleotide sharing. As stored in TCRdb, this immuneACCESS dataset retains in-frame rearrangements with V and J assigned. A fraction of the clones does not appear; measured against another copy, unresolved V genes explain less than half of the discrepancy, and the remainder lacks a known reason. Clone size and V and J calls were adopted from that table, with D and trimming inferred from the DNA. This sample holds approximately 160,000 clones; 84% were observed only once. 0.38% of the sample is in the top ten clones.

The source material was PBMCs. The chain employs TRBV15 and TRBJ1-3; the D region possibly corresponds to TRBD1 (5 bases align). This TCR derives from a boy aged 2 to 9 in good health and CMV-seronegative. The CDR3 loop reads CATSRLGQPRSGNTIYF. The DNA sequence is given as TGTGCCACCAGCAGACTTGGACAACCCCGGTCTGGAAACACCATATATTTT.